Included here is one T cell receptor (beta chain) sequence, with context. The sample belongs to a study of T cell clones after liver transplantation. Study in general: Timepoints were pre-transplant, pre-withdrawal, and after withdrawal was completed or failed.

There are 15 residues in the CDR3. Germline CDR1 is SGHAT and CDR2 is FQDESV (reference sequence). The V and J ends lost 5 bases and 4 bases, in that order; junction bases with no gene match: 10. Data came from immunoSEQ multiplex PCR; TCRdb stores just in-frame clones and leaves some out. Here the sample spans 40,000 to 65,000 clones, roughly 80% being singletons. Sequenced material: CD4+ T cells from blood, taken before liver transplant. The chain combines TRBV11-1 with TRBJ2-5; 7 nucleotides align to TRBD2. This receptor was taken from a human donor who received a liver transplant. CDR3 residues: CASSPRAAGIETQYF. Here the CDR3 DNA reads TGTGCCAGCAGCCCCCGTGCAGCGGGAATAGAGACCCAGTACTTC. Drawing the rest from reference TRBV11-1 and TRBJ2-5, the complete variable domain is EAEVAQSPRYKITEKSQAVAFWCDPISGHATLYWYRQILGQGPELLVQFQDESVVDDSQLPKDRFSAERLKGVDSTLKIQPAELGDSAMYLCASSPRAAGIETQYFGPGTRLLVL.